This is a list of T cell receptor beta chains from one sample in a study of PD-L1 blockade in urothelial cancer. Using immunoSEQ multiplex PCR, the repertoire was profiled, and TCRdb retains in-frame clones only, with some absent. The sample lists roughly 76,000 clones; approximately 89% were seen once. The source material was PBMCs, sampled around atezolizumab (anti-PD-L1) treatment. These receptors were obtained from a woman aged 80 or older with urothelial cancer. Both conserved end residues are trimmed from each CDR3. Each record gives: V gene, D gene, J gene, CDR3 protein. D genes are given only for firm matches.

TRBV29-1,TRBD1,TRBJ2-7,SVEEVRDRVPY
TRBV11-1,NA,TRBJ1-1,ASSRDISEAF
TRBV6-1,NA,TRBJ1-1,ASSEPRTTLNTEAF
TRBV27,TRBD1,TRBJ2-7,ASSLRQGADEQY
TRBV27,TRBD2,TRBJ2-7,ASAITSGTYEQY
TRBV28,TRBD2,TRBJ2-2,ASIIGGRADTGELF
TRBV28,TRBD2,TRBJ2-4,ASSSQGGGKNIQY
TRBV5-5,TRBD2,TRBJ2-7,ASSLGTSGSYEQY
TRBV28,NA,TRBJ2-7,ASLSYEQY
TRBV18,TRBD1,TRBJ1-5,ASSPGITGVQPQH